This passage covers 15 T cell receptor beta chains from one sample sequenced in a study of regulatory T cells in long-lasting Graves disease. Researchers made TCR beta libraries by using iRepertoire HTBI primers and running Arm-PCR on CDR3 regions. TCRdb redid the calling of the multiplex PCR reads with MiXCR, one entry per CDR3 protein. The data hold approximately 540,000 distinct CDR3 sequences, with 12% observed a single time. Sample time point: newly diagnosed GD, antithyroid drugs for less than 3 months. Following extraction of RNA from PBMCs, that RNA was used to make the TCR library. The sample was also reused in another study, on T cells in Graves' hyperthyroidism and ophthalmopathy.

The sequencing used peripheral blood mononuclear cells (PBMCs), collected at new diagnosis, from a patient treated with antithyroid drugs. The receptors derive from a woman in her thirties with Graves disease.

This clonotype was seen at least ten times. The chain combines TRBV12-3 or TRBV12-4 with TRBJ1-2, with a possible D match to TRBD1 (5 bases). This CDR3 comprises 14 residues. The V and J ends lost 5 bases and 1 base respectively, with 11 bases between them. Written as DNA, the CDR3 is TGTGCCAGCAGTGGGGACGGCAATAACTATGGCTACACCTTC. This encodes CASSGDGNNYGYTF.

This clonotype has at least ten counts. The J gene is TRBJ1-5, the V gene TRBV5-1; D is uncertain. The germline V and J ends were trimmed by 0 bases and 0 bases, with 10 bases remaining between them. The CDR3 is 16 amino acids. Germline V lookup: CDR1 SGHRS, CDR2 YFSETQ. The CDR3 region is CASSLVGPYSNQPQHF. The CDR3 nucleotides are TGCGCCAGCAGCTTGGTAGGGCCGTATAGCAATCAGCCCCAGCATTTT.

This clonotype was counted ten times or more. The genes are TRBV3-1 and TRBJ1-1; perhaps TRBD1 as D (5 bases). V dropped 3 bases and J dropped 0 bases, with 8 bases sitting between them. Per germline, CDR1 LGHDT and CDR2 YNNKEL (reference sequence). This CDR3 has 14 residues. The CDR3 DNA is TGTGCCAGCAGCCATATGGACATGAACACTGAAGCTTTCTTT. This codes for CASSHMDMNTEAFF.

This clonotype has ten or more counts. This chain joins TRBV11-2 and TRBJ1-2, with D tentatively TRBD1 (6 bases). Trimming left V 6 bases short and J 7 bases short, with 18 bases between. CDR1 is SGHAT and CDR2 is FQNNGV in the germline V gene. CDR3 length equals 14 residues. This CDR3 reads CASRPSSGAGGYTF. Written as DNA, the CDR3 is TGTGCCAGCAGACCTTCGTCAGGGGCTGGTGGCTACACCTTC.

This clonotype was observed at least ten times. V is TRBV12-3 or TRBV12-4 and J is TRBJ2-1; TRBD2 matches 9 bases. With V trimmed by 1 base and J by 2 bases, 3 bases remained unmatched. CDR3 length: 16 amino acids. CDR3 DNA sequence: TGTGCCAGCAGTTTAGGCGGGAGGGCCGCCTACAATGAGCAGTTCTTC. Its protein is CASSLGGRAAYNEQFF.

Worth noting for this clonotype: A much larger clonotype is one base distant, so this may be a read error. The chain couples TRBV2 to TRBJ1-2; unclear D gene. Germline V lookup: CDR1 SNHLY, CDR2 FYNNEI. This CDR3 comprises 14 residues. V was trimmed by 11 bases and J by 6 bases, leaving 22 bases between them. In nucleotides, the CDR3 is TGTGCCGGCAAAGAAACGTGGGCTTCCGATGGCTACACCTTC. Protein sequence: CAGKETWASDGYTF.

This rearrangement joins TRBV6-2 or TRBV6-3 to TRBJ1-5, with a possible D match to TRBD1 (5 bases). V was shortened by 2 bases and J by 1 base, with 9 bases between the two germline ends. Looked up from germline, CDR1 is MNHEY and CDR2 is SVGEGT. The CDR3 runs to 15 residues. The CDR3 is CASSYLGGSNQPQHF. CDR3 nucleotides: TGTGCCAGCAGTTACCTCGGGGGAAGCAATCAGCCCCAGCATTTT.

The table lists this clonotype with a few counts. The CDR3 loop is CASSADRVNRLQETQYF. In DNA form, the CDR3 reads TGTGCCAGCAGCGCTGACAGGGTAAATCGCCTTCAAGAGACCCAGTACTTC. This chain connects TRBV25-1 to TRBJ2-5; 7 bases map to TRBD1. The length of the CDR3 is 17 residues. V lost 6 bases to trimming and J lost 2 bases; unmatched junction nucleotides: 15. The germline V gene has CDR1 MGHDK and CDR2 SYGVNS. The full variable domain, completed using reference TRBV25-1 and TRBJ2-5, is EADIYQTPRYLVIGTGKKITLECSQTMGHDKMYWYQQDPGMELHLIHYSYGVNSTEKGDLSSESTVSRIRTEHFPLTLESARPSHTSQYLCASSADRVNRLQETQYFGPGTRLLVL.

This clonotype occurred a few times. The CDR3 here is CASSVNQGTEQYF. CDR3 nucleotides: TGCGCCAGCAGCGTCAATCAGGGGACAGAGCAGTACTTC. The V gene is TRBV5-1, the J gene TRBJ2-7, with a possible D match to TRBD1 (6 bases). In germline, CDR1 is SGHRS, CDR2 YFSETQ. The CDR3 totals 13 residues. V was cut by 4 bases and J by 7 bases, with 15 bases left in between.

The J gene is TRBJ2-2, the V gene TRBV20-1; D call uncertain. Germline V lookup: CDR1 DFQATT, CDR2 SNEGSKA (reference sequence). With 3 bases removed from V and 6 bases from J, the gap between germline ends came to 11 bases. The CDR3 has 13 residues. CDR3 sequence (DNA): TGCAGTGCTAGTTACCCGAGATCCGGGGAGCTGTTTTTT. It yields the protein CSASYPRSGELFF.

Here the CDR3 DNA reads TGTGCCAGCAGCTATTCGACAGGGGTCTTTTCACCCCTCCACTTT. It is translated as CASSYSTGVFSPLHF. The rearrangement joins TRBV7-2 to TRBJ1-6; 8 bases line up with TRBD1. In germline, CDR1 is SGHTA, CDR2 FQGNSA. V trimming: 4 bases; J trimming: 9 bases; junction bases outside the gene matches: 8. This CDR3 region has 15 residues.

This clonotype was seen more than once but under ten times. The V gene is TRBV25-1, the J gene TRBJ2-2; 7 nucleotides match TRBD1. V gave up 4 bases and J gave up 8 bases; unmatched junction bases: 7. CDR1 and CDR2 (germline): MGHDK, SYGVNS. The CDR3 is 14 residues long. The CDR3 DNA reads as TGTGCCAGCAGTGGAAAAGGGGGCATGGGGGAGCTGTTTTTT. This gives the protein CASSGKGGMGELFF.

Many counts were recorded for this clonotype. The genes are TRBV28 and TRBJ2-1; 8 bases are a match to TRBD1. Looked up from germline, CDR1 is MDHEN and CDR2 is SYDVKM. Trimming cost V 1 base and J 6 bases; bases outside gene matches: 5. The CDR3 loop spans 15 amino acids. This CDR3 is CASSLLQGAGNEQFF. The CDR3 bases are TGTGCCAGCAGTTTATTGCAGGGGGCCGGCAATGAGCAGTTCTTC.

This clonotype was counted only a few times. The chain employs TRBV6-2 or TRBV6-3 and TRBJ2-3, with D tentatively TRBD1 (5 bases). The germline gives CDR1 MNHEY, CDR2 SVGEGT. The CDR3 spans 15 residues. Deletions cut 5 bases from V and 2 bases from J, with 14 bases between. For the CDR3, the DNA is TGTGCCAGCAGTGGGGCTAACAGGCTCACAGATACGCAGTATTTT. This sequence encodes CASSGANRLTDTQYF.

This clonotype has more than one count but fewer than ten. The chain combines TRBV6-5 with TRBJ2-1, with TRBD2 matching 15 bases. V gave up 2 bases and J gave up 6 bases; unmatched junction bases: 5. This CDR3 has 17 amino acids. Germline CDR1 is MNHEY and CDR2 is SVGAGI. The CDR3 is CASSYGLAGGPLNEQFF. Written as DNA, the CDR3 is TGTGCCAGCAGTTACGGACTAGCGGGAGGGCCCCTCAATGAGCAGTTCTTC.